This TCR beta chain came from a study of spatial heterogeneity in lung cancer. With V trimmed by 0 bases and J by 6 bases, 7 bases remained unmatched. Germline V gene data show CDR1 as MGHRA and CDR2 as YSYEKL. This CDR3 spans 16 amino acids. One entry per CDR3 protein, called by TCRdb with MiXCR from the 5' RACE reads. The data hold around 110,000 distinct CDR3 sequences, with 9% to 15% observed a single time. Time point indicated: blood at routine non-recurrence follow-up after resection. Frozen PBMC, nontumor lung or tumor provided whole RNA, which was sequenced unsorted. The chain combines TRBV4-1 with TRBJ1-4; 7 bases are a match to TRBD1. The sequences come from PBMCs, collected at follow-up. This sequence was found in a male donor with early-stage non-small cell lung cancer. DNA of the CDR3: TGCGCCAGCAGCCAAGATCCGGGACAGTGGGATGAAAAACTGTTTTTT. Amino acids: CASSQDPGQWDEKLFF.